The 15 T cell receptor beta chains below all came from one sample that was sequenced in a study of blood T cell repertoires in COVID-19. Method: immunoSEQ multiplex PCR; TCRdb's copy keeps in-frame clones and lacks some. The sample carries tens of thousands of clones, roughly 86% recorded once. Source material: peripheral blood. All receptors derive from a woman aged 80 or older with acute or convalescent COVID-19.

This clone showed up just a few times. The J gene is TRBJ2-1, the V gene TRBV6-1; 11 positions match TRBD2. The CDR3 consists of 17 residues. The J segment lost 4 bases and the V segment lost 3 bases, leaving 8 bases of the junction unmatched. The V gene's germline CDR1 is MNHNS and CDR2 SASEGT. CDR3 loop: CASSEEASGGLYNEQFF. The CDR3 DNA sequence: TGTGCCAGCAGTGAGGAGGCTAGCGGGGGGCTTTACAATGAGCAGTTCTTC.

The gene calls are TRBV7-8 and TRBJ1-6; D gene uncertain. The CDR3 is 15 residues long. Germline CDR1 SGHVS, CDR2 FQNEAQ. Trimming removed 3 bases from V and 0 bases from J, with 6 bases in between. The CDR3 region is CASSFRSSYNSPLHF. In DNA, the CDR3 is TGTGCCAGCAGCTTCCGGAGCTCCTATAATTCACCCCTCCACTTT.

The gene calls are TRBV2 and TRBJ1-6, with D maybe TRBD1 (6 bases). The V and J ends lost 3 bases and 14 bases respectively, with 29 bases between them. This CDR3 is built from 18 residues. The germline V gene has CDR1 SNHLY and CDR2 FYNNEI. CDR3 sequence reads: CASSEGHHTTVYSGSLHF. The CDR3 DNA is TGTGCCAGCAGTGAGGGACATCACACAACCGTGTATTCGGGTTCCCTCCACTTT.

This clone was counted once. The V gene is TRBV19, the J gene TRBJ2-1, with D possibly TRBD1 on 6 matching bases. Germline V lookup: CDR1 LNHDA, CDR2 SQIVND (reference sequence). The germline V and J ends were trimmed by 5 bases and 7 bases, with 12 bases remaining between them. The CDR3 is 13 amino acids. For the CDR3, the DNA is TGTGCCAGTAGTTGGACAGACGGAAATGAGCAGTTCTTC. Translation: CASSWTDGNEQFF.

The gene calls are TRBV2 and TRBJ1-1; D perhaps matches TRBD1 (5 bases). Germline assignment: CDR1 SNHLY and CDR2 FYNNEI. Trimming removed 6 bases from V and 4 bases from J, with 12 bases in between. The CDR3 is 13 amino acids. The CDR3: CASRAGGATEAFF. DNA of the CDR3: TGTGCCAGCAGGGCCGGGGGAGCCACTGAAGCTTTCTTT. Full variable domain (missing parts from reference TRBV2 and TRBJ1-1): EPEVTQTPSHQVTQMGQEVILRCVPISNHLYFYWYRQILGQKVEFLVSFYNNEISEKSEIFDDQFSVERPDGSNFTLKIRSTKLEDSAMYFCASRAGGATEAFFGQGTRLTVV.

The gene calls are TRBV19 and TRBJ2-7, with D possibly TRBD2 on 7 matching bases. Per the germline V gene, CDR1 is LNHDA and CDR2 is SQIVND (reference sequence). Deletions cut 4 bases from V and 0 bases from J, with 16 bases between. The CDR3 is made up of 16 amino acids. The CDR3 sequence is CASSSTGRGSSYEQYF. Written as DNA, the CDR3 is TGTGCCAGTAGTAGTACAGGGAGGGGGAGCTCCTACGAGCAGTACTTC.

Turning to this clone: A junction boundary mismatches the germline segment, possibly from a read error. The rearrangement links TRBV2 to TRBJ1-2; perhaps TRBD1 as D (5 bases). This CDR3 region has 11 residues. CDR1 is SNHLY and CDR2 is FYNNEI in the germline V gene. For the CDR3, the DNA is TGTGCCAGCAGTGAGCCAGGGCCGTTAGGCTTC. This encodes CASSEPGPLGF. The whole variable domain, remainder taken from reference TRBV2 and TRBJ1-2, is EPEVTQTPSHQVTQMGQEVILRCVPISNHLYFYWYRQILGQKVEFLVSFYNNEISEKSEIFDDQFSVERPDGSNFTLKIRSTKLEDSAMYFCASSEPGPLGFGSGTRLTVV.

The J gene is TRBJ2-2, the V gene TRBV9; 12 bases fit TRBD2. Germline loops: CDR1 SGDLS, CDR2 YYNGEE. This CDR3 contains 16 residues. V lost 2 bases and J lost 5; bases outside the gene matches: 4. Written as DNA, the CDR3 is TGTGCCAGCAGCGTGACTAGCGGGAGATTTACCGGGGAGCTGTTTTTT. Protein product: CASSVTSGRFTGELFF.

In its sample, this clone was seen a few times. The chain uses TRBV27 and TRBJ1-1; 7 bases match TRBD1. Germline assignment: CDR1 MNHEY and CDR2 SMNVEV (reference sequence). V trimming: 1 base; J trimming: 4 bases; junction bases outside the gene matches: 9. The CDR3 length is 16 residues. CDR3 nucleotides: TGTGCCAGCAGTTTATTATGGACAGGCAAAATCACTGAAGCTTTCTTT. Residues: CASSLLWTGKITEAFF.

The chain employs TRBV10-1 and TRBJ2-7, with 7 nucleotides matching TRBD1. V lost 0 bases and J lost 2; bases outside the gene matches: 4. CDR3 length: 15 amino acids. Germline V CDR1 and CDR2: WNHNN, SYGVQD (reference sequence). The CDR3 loop is CASSESGDRAYEQYF. DNA of the CDR3: TGCGCCAGCAGTGAGTCTGGGGACAGAGCCTACGAGCAGTACTTC.

The J gene is TRBJ2-1, the V gene TRBV15, with D maybe TRBD1 (6 bases). CDR1 and CDR2 from the germline V gene are LNHNV and YYDKDF (reference sequence). The CDR3 covers 15 residues. Trimming took off 3 bases at V and 3 bases at J, with 12 bases between the two ends. CDR3 sequence reads: CATSRPGQGYNEQFF. CDR3 in DNA: TGTGCCACCAGCAGGCCGGGACAAGGCTACAATGAGCAGTTCTTC.

The CDR3 here is CAITAQVNYGYTF. The CDR3 region has the DNA TGTGCCATCACGGCACAGGTTAACTATGGCTACACCTTC. The chain uses TRBV10-3 and TRBJ1-2; the D gene is possibly TRBD1 (5 bases). With 7 bases removed from V and 1 base from J, the gap between germline ends came to 10 bases. Germline values: CDR1 ENHRY, CDR2 SYGVKD. This CDR3 has 13 amino acids.

The chain links TRBV12-3 or TRBV12-4 to TRBJ1-1; no clear D. The CDR3 spans 13 residues. Between the trimmed V and J ends, which lost 2 bases and 7 bases, there was a span of 11 bases. The CDR3 reads CASSLMGSGEAFF. The CDR3 bases are TGTGCCAGCAGTTTAATGGGGAGCGGTGAAGCTTTCTTT.

This chain links TRBV7-6 with TRBJ1-5; 7 bases align to TRBD1. With 5 bases clipped from V and 6 bases from J, the junction kept 10 bases outside the gene matches. The CDR3 contains 15 residues. CDR1 is SGHVS, CDR2 FNYEAQ, per germline. CDR3 loop: CASSQGTGVGQPQHF. CDR3 bases: TGTGCCAGCAGCCAAGGCACAGGGGTCGGTCAGCCCCAGCATTTT.

The sample holds a few counts of this clone. J is TRBJ2-7 and V is TRBV5-1; 7 nucleotides line up with TRBD2. CDR1 is SGHRS, CDR2 YFSETQ, per germline. The V segment lost 0 bases and the J segment 3 bases; nucleotides outside the gene matches: 3. The CDR3 covers 14 residues. The CDR3 DNA is TGCGCCAGCAGCTTGGTCGGGAGGAGCTACGAGCAGTACTTC. Its protein is CASSLVGRSYEQYF.